Below, one T cell receptor beta chain is given with its context. The antigen remains undetermined. The data were taken from a study of regulatory T cells in long-lasting Graves disease. Findings and caveats of the study: Under persistent disease, TRBV28, TRBJ1-2 and TRBJ2-5 were used preferentially. Sampling was limited to peripheral blood rather than thyroid tissue.

HTBI primers from iRepertoire and Arm-PCR of CDR3 regions yielded the TCR beta libraries. Authors' data handling: Spanning all samples, the identified segments comprised 60 to 80 TRBV and fewer than 15 TRBJ. In TCRdb, the multiplex PCR reads were re-called with MiXCR into one record per CDR3 protein. The V and J calls shown here were made by TCRdb, not taken from the authors' results. The sample consists of approximately 540,000 distinct CDR3 sequences, more than 10% of them appearing once. Sample time point: newly diagnosed GD, antithyroid drugs for less than 3 months. PBMC-extracted RNA yielded the TCR library. This CDR3 has 13 residues. V shed 2 bases and J shed 3 bases, with 7 bases lying between them. CDR1 is SGHDT and CDR2 is YYEEEE in the germline V gene. The same specimen was also included in a second study, on T cells in Graves' hyperthyroidism and ophthalmopathy.

The J gene is TRBJ2-3, the V gene TRBV5-6; D is ambiguous. The TCR sequence derives from a woman aged 25 to 39 with Graves disease. Sample: peripheral blood mononuclear cells (PBMCs), taken at new diagnosis, from a patient treated with antithyroid drugs. The CDR3: CASSFRKTDTQYF. The DNA of the CDR3 is TGTGCCAGCAGCTTTAGGAAGACAGATACGCAGTATTTT.